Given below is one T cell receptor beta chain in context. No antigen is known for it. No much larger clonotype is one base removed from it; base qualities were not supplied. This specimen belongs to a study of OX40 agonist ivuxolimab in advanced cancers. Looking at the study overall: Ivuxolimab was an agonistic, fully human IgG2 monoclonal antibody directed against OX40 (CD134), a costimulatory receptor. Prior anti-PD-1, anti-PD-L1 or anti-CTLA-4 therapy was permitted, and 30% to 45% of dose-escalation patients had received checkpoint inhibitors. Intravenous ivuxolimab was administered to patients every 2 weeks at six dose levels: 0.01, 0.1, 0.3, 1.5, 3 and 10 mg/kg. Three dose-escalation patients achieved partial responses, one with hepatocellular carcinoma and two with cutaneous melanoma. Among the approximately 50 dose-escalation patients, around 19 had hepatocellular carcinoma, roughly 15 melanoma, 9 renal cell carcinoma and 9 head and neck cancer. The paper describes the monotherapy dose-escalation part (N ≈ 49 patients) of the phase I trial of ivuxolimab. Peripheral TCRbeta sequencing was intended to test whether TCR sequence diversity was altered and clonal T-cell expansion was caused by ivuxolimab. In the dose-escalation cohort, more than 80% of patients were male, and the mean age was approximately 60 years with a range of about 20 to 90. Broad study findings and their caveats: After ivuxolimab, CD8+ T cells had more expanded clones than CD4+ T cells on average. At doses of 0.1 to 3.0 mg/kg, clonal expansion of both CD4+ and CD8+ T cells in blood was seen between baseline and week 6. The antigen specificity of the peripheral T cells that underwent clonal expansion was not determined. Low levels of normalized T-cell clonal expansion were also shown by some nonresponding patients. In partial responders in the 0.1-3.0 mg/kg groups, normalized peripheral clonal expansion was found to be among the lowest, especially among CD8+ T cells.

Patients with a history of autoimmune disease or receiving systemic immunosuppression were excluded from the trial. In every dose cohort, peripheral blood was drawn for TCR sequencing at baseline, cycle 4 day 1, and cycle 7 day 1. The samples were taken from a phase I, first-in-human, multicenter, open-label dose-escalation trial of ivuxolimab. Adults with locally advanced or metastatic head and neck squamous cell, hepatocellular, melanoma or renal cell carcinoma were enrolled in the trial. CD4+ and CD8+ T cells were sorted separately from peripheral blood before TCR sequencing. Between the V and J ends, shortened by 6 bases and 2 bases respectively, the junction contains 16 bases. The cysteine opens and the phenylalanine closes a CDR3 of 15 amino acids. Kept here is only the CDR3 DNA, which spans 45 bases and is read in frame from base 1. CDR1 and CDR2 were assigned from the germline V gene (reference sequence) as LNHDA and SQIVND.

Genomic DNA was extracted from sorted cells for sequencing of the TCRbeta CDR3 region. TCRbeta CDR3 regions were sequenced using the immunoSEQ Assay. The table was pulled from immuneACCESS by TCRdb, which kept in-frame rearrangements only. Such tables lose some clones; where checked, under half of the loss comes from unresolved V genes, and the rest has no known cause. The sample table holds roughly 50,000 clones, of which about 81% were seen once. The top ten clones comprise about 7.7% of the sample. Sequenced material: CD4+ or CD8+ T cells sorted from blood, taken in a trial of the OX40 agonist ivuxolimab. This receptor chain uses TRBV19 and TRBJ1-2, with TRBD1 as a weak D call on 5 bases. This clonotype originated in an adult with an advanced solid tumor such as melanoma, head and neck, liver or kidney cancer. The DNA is TGTGCCAGTAGAGACCCCCCCGGGGGAAACTATGGCTACACCTTC. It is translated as CASRDPPGGNYGYTF.